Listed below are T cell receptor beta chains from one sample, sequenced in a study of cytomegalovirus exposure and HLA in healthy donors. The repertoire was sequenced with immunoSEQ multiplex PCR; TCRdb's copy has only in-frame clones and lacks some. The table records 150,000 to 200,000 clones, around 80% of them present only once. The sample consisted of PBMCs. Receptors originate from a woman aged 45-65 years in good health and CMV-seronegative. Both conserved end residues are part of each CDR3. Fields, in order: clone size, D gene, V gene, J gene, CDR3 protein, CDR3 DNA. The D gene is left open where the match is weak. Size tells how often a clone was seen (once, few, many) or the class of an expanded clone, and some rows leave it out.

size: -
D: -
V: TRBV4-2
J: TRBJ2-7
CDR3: CASSHGGSSYEQYF
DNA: TGTGCCAGCAGCCATGGGGGGAGCTCCTACGAGCAGTACTTC

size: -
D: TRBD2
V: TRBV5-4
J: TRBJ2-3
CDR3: CASSLAGVTDTQYF
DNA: TGTGCCAGCAGCTTAGCGGGAGTTACAGATACGCAGTATTTT

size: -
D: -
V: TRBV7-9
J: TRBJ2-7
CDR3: CASRSDRTYEQYF
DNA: TGTGCCAGCAGGAGCGACAGAACCTACGAGCAGTACTTC

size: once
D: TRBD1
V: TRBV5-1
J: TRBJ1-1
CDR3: CASSSDRGDTEAFF
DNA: TGCGCCAGCAGCTCGGACAGGGGGGACACTGAAGCTTTCTTT

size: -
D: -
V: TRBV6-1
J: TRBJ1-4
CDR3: CASSGGTGQEKLFF
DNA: TGTGCCAGCAGTGGCGGGACGGGCCAGGAAAAACTGTTTTTT

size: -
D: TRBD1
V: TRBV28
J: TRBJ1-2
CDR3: CASSLGQGQYGYTF
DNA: TGTGCCAGCAGTTTAGGACAGGGACAGTATGGCTACACCTTC

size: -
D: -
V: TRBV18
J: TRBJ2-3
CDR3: CASSPEPNPQYF
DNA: TGTGCCAGCTCACCAGAGCCTAATCCGCAGTATTTT

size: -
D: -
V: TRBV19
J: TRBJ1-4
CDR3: CASQPGGPGSNEKLFF
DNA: TGTGCCAGCCAGCCGGGGGGACCAGGGTCCAATGAAAAACTGTTTTTT

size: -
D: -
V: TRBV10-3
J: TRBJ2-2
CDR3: CAINPGAGELFF
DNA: TGTGCCATCAACCCAGGGGCCGGGGAGCTGTTTTTT

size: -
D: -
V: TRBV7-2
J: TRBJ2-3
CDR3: CASTFPAQGSGTDTQYF
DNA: TGTGCCAGCACCTTTCCAGCGCAGGGGAGTGGGACAGATACGCAGTATTTT

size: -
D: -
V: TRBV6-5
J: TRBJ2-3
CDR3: CASRSPTGSGDTQYF
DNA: TGTGCCAGCAGATCACCCACAGGGAGTGGAGATACGCAGTATTTT

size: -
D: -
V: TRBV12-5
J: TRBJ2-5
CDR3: CASGLAPRTVVQETQYF
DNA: TGTGCTAGTGGTTTAGCACCCAGGACAGTAGTCCAAGAGACCCAGTACTTC

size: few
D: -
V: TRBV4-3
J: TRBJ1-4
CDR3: CASSQGSRETNEKLFF
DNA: TGCGCCAGCAGCCAAGGGTCCCGGGAAACTAATGAAAAACTGTTTTTT

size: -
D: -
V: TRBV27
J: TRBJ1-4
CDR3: CASSLYSNEKLFF
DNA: TGTGCCAGCAGTTTATATAGTAATGAAAAACTGTTTTTT

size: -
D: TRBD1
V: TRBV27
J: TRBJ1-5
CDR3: CASSLSWTGDQPQHF
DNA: TGTGCCAGCAGTTTATCGTGGACAGGGGATCAGCCCCAGCATTTT

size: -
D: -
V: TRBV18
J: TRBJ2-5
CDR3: CASSPSEETQYF
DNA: TGTGCCAGCTCACCGTCTGAAGAGACCCAGTACTTC

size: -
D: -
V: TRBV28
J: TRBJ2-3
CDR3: CASGGGQPPADTQYF
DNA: TGTGCCAGCGGTGGTGGCCAACCTCCCGCAGATACGCAGTATTTT

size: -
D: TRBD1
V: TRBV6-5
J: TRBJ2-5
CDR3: CASSDPGQLGTQYF
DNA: TGTGCCAGCAGTGACCCGGGACAGTTGGGGACCCAGTACTTC

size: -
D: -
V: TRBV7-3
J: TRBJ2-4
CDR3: CASSLTSGSKNIQYF
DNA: TGTGCCAGCAGCTTAACCTCGGGTTCCAAAAACATTCAGTACTTC

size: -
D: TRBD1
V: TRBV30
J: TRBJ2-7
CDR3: CAWTPRDRGSYEQYF
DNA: TGTGCCTGGACTCCGCGGGACAGGGGGTCCTACGAGCAGTACTTC

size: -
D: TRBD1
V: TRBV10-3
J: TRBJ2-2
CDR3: CAISAGTGGDAGELFF
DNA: TGTGCCATCAGTGCCGGGACAGGGGGTGACGCCGGGGAGCTGTTTTTT

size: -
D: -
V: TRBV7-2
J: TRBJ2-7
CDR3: CASSLLGPYEQYF
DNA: TGTGCCAGCAGCTTACTGGGCCCCTACGAGCAGTACTTC

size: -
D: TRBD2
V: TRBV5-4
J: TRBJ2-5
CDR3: CASSFETFSGGAFETQYF
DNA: TGTGCCAGCAGCTTTGAGACGTTTAGCGGGGGGGCATTCGAAACCCAGTACTTC

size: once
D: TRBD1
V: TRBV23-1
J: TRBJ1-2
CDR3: CASSLSRGAGYTF
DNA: TGCGCCAGCAGTCTATCCAGGGGGGCTGGCTACACCTTC

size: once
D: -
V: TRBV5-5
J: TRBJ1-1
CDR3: CASSRLGLEAFF
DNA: TGTGCCAGCAGCCGGCTGGGACTTGAAGCTTTCTTT

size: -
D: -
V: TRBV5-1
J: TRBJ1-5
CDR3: CASSLWGGEQPQHF
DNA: TGCGCCAGCAGCCTCTGGGGAGGGGAACAGCCCCAGCATTTT

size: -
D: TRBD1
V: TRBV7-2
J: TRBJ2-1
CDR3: CASSLPSRAGGDEQFF
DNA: TGTGCCAGCAGCTTACCGTCTAGGGCAGGGGGCGATGAGCAGTTCTTC

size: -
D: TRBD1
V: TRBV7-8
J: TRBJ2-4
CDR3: CASSLGTPIRQGGASRGIQYF
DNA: TGTGCCAGCAGCTTAGGGACCCCTATTCGACAAGGGGGCGCGAGTAGGGGCATTCAGTACTTC

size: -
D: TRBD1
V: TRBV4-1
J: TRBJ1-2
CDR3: CASSQRGQGSAGYTF
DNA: TGCGCCAGCAGCCAAAGGGGACAGGGCAGTGCTGGCTACACCTTC

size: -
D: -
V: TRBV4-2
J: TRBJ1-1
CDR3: CASSQLNTEAFF
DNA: TGTGCCAGCAGCCAACTTAACACGGAAGCTTTCTTT

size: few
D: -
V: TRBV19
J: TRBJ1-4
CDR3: CASSIQATNEKLFF
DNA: TGTGCCAGTAGTATTCAAGCGACTAATGAAAAACTGTTTTTT

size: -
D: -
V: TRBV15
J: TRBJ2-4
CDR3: CATHAALSKNIQYF
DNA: TGTGCCACCCACGCCGCTTTGAGCAAAAACATTCAGTACTTC

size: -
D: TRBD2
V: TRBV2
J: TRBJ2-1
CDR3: CASRGGAGGYNEQFF
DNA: TGTGCCAGCAGGGGCGGAGCGGGAGGCTACAATGAGCAGTTCTTC

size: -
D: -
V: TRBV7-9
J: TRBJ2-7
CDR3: CASSPHYEQYF
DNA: TGTGCCAGCAGCCCTCACTACGAGCAGTACTTC

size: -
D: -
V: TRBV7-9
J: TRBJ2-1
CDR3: CASSLPRGSYNEQFF
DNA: TGTGCCAGCAGCTTACCCAGGGGCTCCTACAATGAGCAGTTCTTC

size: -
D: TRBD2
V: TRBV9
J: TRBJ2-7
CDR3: CASSAGTSGTYEQYF
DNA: TGTGCCAGCAGCGCCGGGACTAGCGGGACTTACGAGCAGTACTTC

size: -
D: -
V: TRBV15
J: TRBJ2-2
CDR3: CATSTRRVHGELFF
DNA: TGTGCCACCAGCACTCGCAGGGTCCACGGGGAGCTGTTTTTT

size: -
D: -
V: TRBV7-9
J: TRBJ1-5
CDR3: CASSSRQVDQPQHF
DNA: TGTGCCAGCAGTTCTAGACAGGTTGATCAGCCCCAGCATTTT

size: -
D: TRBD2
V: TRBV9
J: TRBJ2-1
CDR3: CASSVLGGLAGENWDNNEQFF
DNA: TGTGCCAGCAGCGTATTAGGGGGACTAGCGGGAGAAAACTGGGATAACAATGAGCAGTTCTTC

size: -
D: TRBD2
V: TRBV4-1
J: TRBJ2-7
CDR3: CASSQEELAGAYEQYF
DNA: TGCGCCAGCAGCCAAGAAGAGCTAGCGGGGGCGTACGAGCAGTACTTC

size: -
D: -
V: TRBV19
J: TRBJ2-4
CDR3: CASSLGSGRLLAKNIQYF
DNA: TGTGCCAGTAGTCTAGGAAGTGGCAGGCTGCTAGCCAAAAACATTCAGTACTTC